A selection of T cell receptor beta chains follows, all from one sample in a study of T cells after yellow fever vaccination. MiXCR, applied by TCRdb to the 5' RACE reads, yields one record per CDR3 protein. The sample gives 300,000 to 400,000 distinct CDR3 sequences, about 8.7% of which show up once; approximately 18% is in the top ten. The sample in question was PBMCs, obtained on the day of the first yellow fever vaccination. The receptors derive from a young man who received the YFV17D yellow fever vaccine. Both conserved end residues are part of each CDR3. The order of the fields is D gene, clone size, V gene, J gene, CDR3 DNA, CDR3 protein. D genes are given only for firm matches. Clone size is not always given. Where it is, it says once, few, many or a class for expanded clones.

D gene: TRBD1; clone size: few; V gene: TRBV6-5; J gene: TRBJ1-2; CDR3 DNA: TGTGCCAGCAGTTCGACAGGGGGCGTCTATGGCTACACCTTC; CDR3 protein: CASSSTGGVYGYTF
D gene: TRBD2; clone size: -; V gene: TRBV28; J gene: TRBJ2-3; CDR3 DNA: TGTGCCAGCGGGACTAGCGGGGGGGCCGGTACGCAGTATTTT; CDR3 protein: CASGTSGGAGTQYF
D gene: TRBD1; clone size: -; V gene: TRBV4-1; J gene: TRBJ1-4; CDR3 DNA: TGCGCCAGCAGCCAAGCCGACAGGGTGGGTGAAAAACTGTTTTTT; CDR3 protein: CASSQADRVGEKLFF
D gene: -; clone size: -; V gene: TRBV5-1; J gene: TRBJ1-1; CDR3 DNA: TGCGCCAGCAAGGACCGGGACCGATACGACACTGAAGCTTTCTTT; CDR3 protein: CASKDRDRYDTEAFF
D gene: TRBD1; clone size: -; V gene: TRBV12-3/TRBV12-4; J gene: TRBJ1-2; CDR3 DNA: TGTGCCAGCAGTGTATGGGACAGGAAGGCCTATGGCTACACCTTC; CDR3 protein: CASSVWDRKAYGYTF
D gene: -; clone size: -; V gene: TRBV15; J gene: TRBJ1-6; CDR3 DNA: TGTGCCACCAGCGGGAGCTCCTATAATTCACCCCTCCACTTT; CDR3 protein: CATSGSSYNSPLHF
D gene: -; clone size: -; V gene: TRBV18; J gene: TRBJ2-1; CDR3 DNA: TGTGCCAGCTCACCGGAGGGAGCGCGCGAGCAGTTCTTC; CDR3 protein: CASSPEGAREQFF
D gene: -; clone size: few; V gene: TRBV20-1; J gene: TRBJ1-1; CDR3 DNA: TGCAGTACTCTGAGCAGGGGTAACACTGAAGCTTTCTTT; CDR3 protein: CSTLSRGNTEAFF
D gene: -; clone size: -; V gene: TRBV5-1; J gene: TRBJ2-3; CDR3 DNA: TGCGCCAGCAGCGCAAGCTGGGAGAAAACTAGCACAGATACGCAGTATTTT; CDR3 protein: CASSASWEKTSTDTQYF
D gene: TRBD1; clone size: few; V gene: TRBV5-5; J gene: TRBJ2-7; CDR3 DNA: TGTGCCAGCAGCGAAGGACAGGGAGGCTACGAGCAGTACTTC; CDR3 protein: CASSEGQGGYEQYF
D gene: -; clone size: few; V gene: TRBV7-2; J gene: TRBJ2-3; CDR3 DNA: TGTGCCAGCAGCTTAGTGGGGGCGCAGTATTTT; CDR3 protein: CASSLVGAQYF
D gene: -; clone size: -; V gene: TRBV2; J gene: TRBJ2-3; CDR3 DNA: TGTGCCAGCATTGTGGGCGGGGTCACAGATACGCAGTATTTT; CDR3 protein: CASIVGGVTDTQYF
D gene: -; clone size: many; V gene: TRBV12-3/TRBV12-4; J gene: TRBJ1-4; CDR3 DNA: TGTGCCAGCAGTTTACAGGGCTATGAAAAACTGTTTTTT; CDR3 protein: CASSLQGYEKLFF
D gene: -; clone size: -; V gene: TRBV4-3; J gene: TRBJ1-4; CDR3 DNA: TGCGCCAGCAGCCAAGATCCGGGGACCCATGATGAAAAACTGTTTTTT; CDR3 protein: CASSQDPGTHDEKLFF
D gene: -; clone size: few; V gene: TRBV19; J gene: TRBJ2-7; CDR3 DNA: TGTGCCAGTAGTATAGAAGGGGGGACCTACGAGCAGTACTTC; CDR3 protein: CASSIEGGTYEQYF
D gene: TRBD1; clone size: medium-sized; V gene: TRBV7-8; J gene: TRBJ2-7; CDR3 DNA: TGTGCCAGCAGCTTGAGCTCCGGGACAGGGAACTACGAGCAGTACTTC; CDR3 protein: CASSLSSGTGNYEQYF
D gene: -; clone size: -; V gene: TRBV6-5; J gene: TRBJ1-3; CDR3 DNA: TGTGCCAGCAGTTACGATCAGAGCTCTGGAAACACCATATATTTT; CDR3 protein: CASSYDQSSGNTIYF
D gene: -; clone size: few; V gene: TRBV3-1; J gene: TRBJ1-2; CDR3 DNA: TGTGCCAGCAGCTCCCTAGGCCGAGGGAATGCTAACTATGGCTACACCTTC; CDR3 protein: CASSSLGRGNANYGYTF
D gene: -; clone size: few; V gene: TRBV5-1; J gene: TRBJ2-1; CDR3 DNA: TGCGCCAGCAGCTTGGGCCCTCGTGGGGACCCCCCCTTAGGTAATGAGCAGTTCTTC; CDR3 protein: CASSLGPRGDPPLGNEQFF
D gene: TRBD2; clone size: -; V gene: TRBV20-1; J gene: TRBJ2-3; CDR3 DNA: TGCAGTGCAGACGGACTAGCGCCTACAGATACGCAGTATTTT; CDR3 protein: CSADGLAPTDTQYF
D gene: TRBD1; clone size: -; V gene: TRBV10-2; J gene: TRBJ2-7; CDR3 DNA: TGCGCCAGCGGATGGACAGGGTTGAACGAGCAGTACTTC; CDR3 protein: CASGWTGLNEQYF
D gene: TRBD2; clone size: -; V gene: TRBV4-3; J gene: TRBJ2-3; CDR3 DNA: TGCGCCAGCAGCCAAGATCTAGCGGGGTACACAGATACGCAGTATTTT; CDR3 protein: CASSQDLAGYTDTQYF
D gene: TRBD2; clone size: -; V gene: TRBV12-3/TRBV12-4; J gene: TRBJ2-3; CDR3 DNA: TGTGCCAGCCGGGGGGGTTATAGCACAGATACGCAGTATTTT; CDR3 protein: CASRGGYSTDTQYF
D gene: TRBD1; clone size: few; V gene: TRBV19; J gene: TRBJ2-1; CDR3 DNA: TGTGCCAGTAGGGGGACAGGCTTGAATGAGCAGTTCTTC; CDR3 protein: CASRGTGLNEQFF
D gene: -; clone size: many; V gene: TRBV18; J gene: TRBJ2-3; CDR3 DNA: TGTGCCAGCTCACCACTCGGGTCACATACGCAGTATTTT; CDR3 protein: CASSPLGSHTQYF
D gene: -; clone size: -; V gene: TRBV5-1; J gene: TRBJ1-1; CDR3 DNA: TGCGCCAGCAGCGCGTTACAGGCCGAAAGCCCTGAAGCTTTCTTT; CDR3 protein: CASSALQAESPEAFF
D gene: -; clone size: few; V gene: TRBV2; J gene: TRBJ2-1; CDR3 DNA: TGTGCCAGCAGGAAGGGTTACAATGAGCAGTTCTTC; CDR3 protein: CASRKGYNEQFF
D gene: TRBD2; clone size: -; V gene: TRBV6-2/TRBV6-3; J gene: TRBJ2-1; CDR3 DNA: TGTGCCAGCAGTTTCGATAGCGGGGAGCAGTTCTTC; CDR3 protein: CASSFDSGEQFF
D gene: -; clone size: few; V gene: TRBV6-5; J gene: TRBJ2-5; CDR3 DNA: TGTGCCAGCAGTTACGATCAGGGGAAGACCCAGTACTTC; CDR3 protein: CASSYDQGKTQYF
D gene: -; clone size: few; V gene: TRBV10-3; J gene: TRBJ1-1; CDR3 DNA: TGTGCCATCAGCAACCCGACTCGACAAACCACTGAAGCTTTCTTT; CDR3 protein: CAISNPTRQTTEAFF
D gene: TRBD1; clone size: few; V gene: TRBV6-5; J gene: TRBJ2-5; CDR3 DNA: TGTGCCAGCAGTTACCGGACAGGAGGAGAGACCCAGTACTTC; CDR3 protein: CASSYRTGGETQYF
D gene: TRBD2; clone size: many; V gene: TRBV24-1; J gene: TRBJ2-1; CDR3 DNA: TGTGCCACCAGTGATTCCGGGACTAGCGGATACAATGAGCAGTTCTTC; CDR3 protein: CATSDSGTSGYNEQFF
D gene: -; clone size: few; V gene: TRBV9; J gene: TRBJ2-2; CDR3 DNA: TGTGCCAGCAGCGTGGTTAGCATGGGCACCGGGGAGCTGTTTTTT; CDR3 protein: CASSVVSMGTGELFF
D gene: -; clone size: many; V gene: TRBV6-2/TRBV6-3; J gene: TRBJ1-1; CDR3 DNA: TGTGCCAGCAGTTACCGACGGGAGAACACTGAAGCTTTCTTT; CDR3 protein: CASSYRRENTEAFF
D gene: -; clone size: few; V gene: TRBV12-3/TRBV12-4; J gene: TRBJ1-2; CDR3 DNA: TGTGCCAGCAGTTTAAGGTTAGGGGAGGACTATGGCTACACCTTC; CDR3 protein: CASSLRLGEDYGYTF
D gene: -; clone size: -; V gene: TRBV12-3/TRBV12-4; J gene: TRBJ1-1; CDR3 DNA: TGTGCCAGCAGTTTTCTTGACATCCCCTTCACTGAAGCTTTCTTT; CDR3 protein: CASSFLDIPFTEAFF
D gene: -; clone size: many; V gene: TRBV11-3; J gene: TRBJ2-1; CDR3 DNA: TGTGCCAGCAGCTTAGGGGTCTCAGCCTCCTACAATGAGCAGTTCTTC; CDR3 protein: CASSLGVSASYNEQFF
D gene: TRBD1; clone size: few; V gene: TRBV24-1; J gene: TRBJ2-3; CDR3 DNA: TGTGCCACCAGTGGGAGGGACAGGGAAGAAGATACGCAGTATTTT; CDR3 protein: CATSGRDREEDTQYF
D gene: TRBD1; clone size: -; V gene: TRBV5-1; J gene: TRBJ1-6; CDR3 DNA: TGCGCCAGCAGCTTGTCCCAGGGGGCCAATTCACCCCTCCACTTT; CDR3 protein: CASSLSQGANSPLHF
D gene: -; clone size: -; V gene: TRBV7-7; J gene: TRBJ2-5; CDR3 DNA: TGTGCTAGCAGCCCCCAGGGGACCCAAGAGACCCAGTACTTC; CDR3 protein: CASSPQGTQETQYF
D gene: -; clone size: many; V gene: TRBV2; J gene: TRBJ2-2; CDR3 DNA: TGTGCCAGCAGTGAAGGCAAGAACACCGGGGAGCTGTTTTTT; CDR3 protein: CASSEGKNTGELFF
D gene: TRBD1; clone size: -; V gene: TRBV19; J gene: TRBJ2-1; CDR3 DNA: TGTGCCAGTAGTCCCACAGGGGCCTATGAGCAGTTCTTC; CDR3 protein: CASSPTGAYEQFF
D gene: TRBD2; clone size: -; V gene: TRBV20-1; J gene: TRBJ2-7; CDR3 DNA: TGCAGTGCCACACTAGCGGGGGGCGCCTACGAGCAGTACTTC; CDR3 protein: CSATLAGGAYEQYF
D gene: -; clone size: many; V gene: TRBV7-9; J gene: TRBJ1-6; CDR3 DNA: TGTGCCAGCAGCCGGTGGGGAGATTATAATTCACCCCTCCACTTT; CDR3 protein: CASSRWGDYNSPLHF
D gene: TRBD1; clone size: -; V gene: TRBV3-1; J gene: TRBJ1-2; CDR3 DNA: TGTGCCAGCAGCCCCCGGGACAGGGGGGTCTATGGCTACACCTTC; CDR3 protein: CASSPRDRGVYGYTF
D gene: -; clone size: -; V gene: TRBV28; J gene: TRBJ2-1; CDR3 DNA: TGTGCCAGCAGTTCCTCGGGGCGGGGGCGGAATGAGCAGTTCTTC; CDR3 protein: CASSSSGRGRNEQFF
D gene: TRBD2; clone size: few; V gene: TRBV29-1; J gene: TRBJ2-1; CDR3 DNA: TGCAGCGTCCCACCCCTACTAGCGGGGGGCCACAATGAGCAGTTCTTC; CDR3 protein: CSVPPLLAGGHNEQFF
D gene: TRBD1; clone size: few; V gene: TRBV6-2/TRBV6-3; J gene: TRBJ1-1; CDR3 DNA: TGTGCCAGCAGGGGCAGGACAGGGGCCACTGAAGCTTTCTTT; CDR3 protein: CASRGRTGATEAFF